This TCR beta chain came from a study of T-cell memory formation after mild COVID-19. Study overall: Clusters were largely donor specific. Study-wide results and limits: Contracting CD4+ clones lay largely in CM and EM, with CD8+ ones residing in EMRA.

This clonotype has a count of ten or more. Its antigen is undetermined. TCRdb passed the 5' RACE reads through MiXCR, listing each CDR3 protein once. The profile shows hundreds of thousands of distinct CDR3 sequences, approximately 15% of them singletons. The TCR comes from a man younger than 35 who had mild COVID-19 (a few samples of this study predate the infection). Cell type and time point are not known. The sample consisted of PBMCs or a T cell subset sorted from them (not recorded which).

The DNA for the CDR3 is TGCGCCAGCAGCTTGGCCCCAGGGGGCGAGGGAAGCACAGATACGCAGTATTTT. It specifies CASSLAPGGEGSTDTQYF. The chain is built from TRBV5-1 and TRBJ2-3; 8 nucleotides agree with TRBD1. J was trimmed by 0 bases and V by 0 bases; bases with no gene match: 9. Germline loops: CDR1 SGHRS, CDR2 YFSETQ. The CDR3 loop spans 18 amino acids.